The 5 T cell receptor beta chains reported below all come from one sample, sequenced in a study of human T cells and chemical hapten exposure. The time point is: patch test 2, 6 weeks after DPC sensitization. Described treatment: therapeutic diphenylcyclopropenone sensitization with weekly scalp DPC. TCRdb reprocessed the RACE reads with MiXCR, giving one entry per CDR3 protein. The table shows a few hundred thousand distinct CDR3 sequences, with roughly 6% occurring only once. The starting material was whole blood, obtained in connection with sensitization to the hapten diphenylcyclopropenone (DPC). Receptor source: a woman between 18 and 30 years old with alopecia areata. Some clones in this sample may be carry-over from other donors' samples.

The chain joins TRBV14 to TRBJ1-1; D not resolved. This CDR3 spans 14 amino acids. Germline V gives CDR1 SGHDN, CDR2 FVKESK. Trimming shortened V by 1 base and J by 4 bases, and 10 bases separated the two germline ends. Here the CDR3 DNA reads TGTGCCAGCAGCCAAGGGTTGCGGGGCACTGAAGCTTTCTTT. Encoded protein: CASSQGLRGTEAFF. The whole variable domain, filled in from reference TRBV14 and TRBJ1-1, reads EAGVTQFPSHSVIEKGQTVTLRCDPISGHDNLYWYRRVMGKEIKFLLHFVKESKQDESGMPNNRFLAERTGGTYSTLKVQPAELEDSGVYFCASSQGLRGTEAFFGQGTRLTVV.

Ten or more counts support this clonotype. The rearrangement links TRBV6-5 to TRBJ1-1; 7 nucleotides line up with TRBD1. The CDR3 loop spans 11 amino acids. Per germline, CDR1 MNHEY and CDR2 SVGAGI. Trimming at V came to 5 bases and at J to 11 bases, leaving 5 bases not matched to a gene. The CDR3 nucleotides read TGTGCCAGCAGTACAGGGGATGAGGCTTTCTTT. The encoded protein is CASSTGDEAFF.

In its sample, this clonotype was seen many times. The chain is built from TRBV4-1 and TRBJ1-5, with TRBD1 matching over 10 bases. The CDR3 covers 14 residues. Unmatched junction bases numbered 2, after V lost 6 bases and J lost 3 bases. The V gene's germline CDR1 is MGHRA and CDR2 YSYEKL. CDR3 nucleotides: TGCGCCAGCAGGCGACAGGGGGCCAATCAGCCCCAGCATTTT. It is translated as CASRRQGANQPQHF.

This clonotype was observed a handful of times. V is TRBV7-8 and J is TRBJ2-3, with 8 bases aligning to TRBD2. V dropped 9 bases and J dropped 0; count of bases not matched to a gene: 14. Germline lookup yields CDR1 SGHVS and CDR2 FQNEAQ. There are 17 residues in the CDR3. This CDR3 is CASTREGGGYSTDTQYF. Here the CDR3 DNA reads TGTGCCAGTACCAGAGAGGGCGGGGGGTATAGCACAGATACGCAGTATTTT.

This clonotype was seen many times. The chain uses TRBV18 and TRBJ1-1, with TRBD1 as a possible D gene (5 bases). V gave up 6 bases and J gave up 2 bases, with 19 bases separating them. Germline V gene lookup returns CDR1 KGHSH and CDR2 LQKENI. The CDR3 consists of 16 residues. DNA of the CDR3: TGTGCCAGCTCTGGTGGGACCCAACAAAGAAACACTGAAGCTTTCTTT. Its translation is CASSGGTQQRNTEAFF.